This passage covers 23 T cell receptor beta chains from one sample sequenced in a study of blood T cell repertoires in COVID-19. TCRdb keeps only in-frame clones here, not all; method: immunoSEQ multiplex PCR. The top ten hold 3% of the sample, which has some 340,000 clones, approximately 82% seen once. Sequenced input: peripheral blood. The receptors derive from a man aged 30-40 years with active or convalescent COVID-19.

CDR3 protein: CSVTSDRTEAFF. For the CDR3, the DNA is TGCAGCGTGACTTCAGACAGGACTGAAGCTTTCTTT. V gene TRBV29-1 combines with J gene TRBJ1-1, with TRBD1 as a possible D gene (6 bases). CDR1 and CDR2 (germline): SQVTM, ANQGSEA. This CDR3 spans 12 amino acids. Trimming removed 6 bases at V and 5 bases at J, with 13 bases between.

The chain is built from TRBV5-1 and TRBJ1-1; TRBD1 might be the D (5 bases). Germline CDR1 reads SGHRS; CDR2 reads YFSETQ. V was pared by 2 bases and J by 4 bases, with 12 bases between. This CDR3 region has 14 residues. CDR3 nucleotide sequence: TGCGCCAGCAGCTTCGACACAGGCTCCACTGAAGCTTTCTTT. Amino acids: CASSFDTGSTEAFF.

The chain combines TRBV24-1 with TRBJ2-2; D unresolved. The germline CDR1 and CDR2 sequences are KGHDR and SFDVKD. V was trimmed by 10 bases and J by 8 bases, leaving 4 bases between them. The CDR3 has 9 amino acids. This CDR3 reads CATTGELFF. The DNA for the CDR3 is TGTGCCACTACTGGGGAGCTGTTTTTT.

This clone was seen only once. The rearrangement joins TRBV9 to TRBJ2-7, with 7 nucleotides matching TRBD1. Germline CDR1 SGDLS, CDR2 YYNGEE. The CDR3 length is 14 residues. J lost 0 bases, V lost 3 bases, and 3 bases had no gene match. CDR3 sequence reads: CASSADRVSYEQYF. The CDR3 nucleotides read TGTGCCAGCAGCGCAGACAGGGTCTCCTACGAGCAGTACTTC.

The chain has TRBV9 and TRBJ1-1, with D uncertain. The V gene lost 4 bases and the J gene lost 4 bases, with 11 bases spanning the gap. CDR3 size: 13 residues. Germline V lookup: CDR1 SGDLS, CDR2 YYNGEE. The CDR3 protein is CASSPVPVTEAFF. CDR3 sequence (DNA): TGTGCCAGCAGCCCCGTCCCGGTCACTGAAGCTTTCTTT.

The chain recombines TRBV27 with TRBJ2-1; D may be TRBD1 (6 bases). Germline V gene data show CDR1 as MNHEY and CDR2 as SMNVEV (reference sequence). Trimming removed 5 bases at V and 7 bases at J, with 12 bases between. The CDR3 runs 13 residues. CDR3: CASSPQGMNEQFF. The CDR3 bases are TGTGCCAGCAGTCCCCAGGGGATGAATGAGCAGTTCTTC.

This chain connects TRBV11-2 to TRBJ2-5; TRBD2 might be the D (5 bases). Germline V CDR1 and CDR2: SGHAT, FQNNGV. With 5 bases removed from V and 1 base from J, the gap between germline ends came to 14 bases. The length of the CDR3 is 15 residues. The CDR3 is CASSRAAGTQETQYF. CDR3 sequence (DNA): TGTGCCAGCAGCCGAGCTGCGGGTACCCAAGAGACCCAGTACTTC. Full variable domain (remainder filled in from reference TRBV11-2 and TRBJ2-5): EAGVAQSPRYKIIEKRQSVAFWCNPISGHATLYWYQQILGQGPKLLIQFQNNGVVDDSQLPKDRFSAERLKGVDSTLKIQPAKLEDSAVYLCASSRAAGTQETQYFGPGTRLLVL.

This sequence joins TRBV28 and TRBJ2-7; maybe TRBD2 (5 bases). Germline V gene lookup returns CDR1 MDHEN and CDR2 SYDVKM. V was clipped by 3 bases and J by 2 bases, with 14 bases between them. The CDR3 loop spans 15 amino acids. CDR3 loop: CASSFEGSSPYEQYF. The CDR3 DNA reads as TGTGCCAGCAGTTTCGAGGGCAGCAGCCCCTACGAGCAGTACTTC.

The chain joins TRBV9 to TRBJ2-1; TRBD2 might be the D (6 bases). Germline-derived CDR1 and CDR2 are SGDLS and YYNGEE. The CDR3 runs to 15 residues. V was clipped by 3 bases and J by 5 bases, with 15 bases between them. The CDR3: CASSARDSLHNEQFF. The CDR3 nucleotides are TGTGCCAGCAGCGCAAGGGACTCGCTACACAATGAGCAGTTCTTC.

This sequence joins TRBV5-1 and TRBJ2-1; 12 bases agree with TRBD2. J was trimmed by 4 bases and V by 7 bases; bases with no gene match: 6. The CDR3 sequence is 15 residues long. Germline CDR1 is SGHRS and CDR2 is YFSETQ. CDR3 residues: CASLPGTSGYNEQFF. CDR3 DNA: TGCGCCAGCCTCCCCGGGACTAGCGGGTACAATGAGCAGTTCTTC.

This chain joins TRBV4-2 and TRBJ2-6; the match to TRBD1 covers 7 bases. With V trimmed by 4 bases and J by 1 base, 7 bases remained unmatched. The CDR3 is 17 amino acids. Germline V gene sequence: CDR1 LGHNA, CDR2 YNFKEQ. The CDR3 nucleotides are TGTGCCAGCAGCCGAGAGCTGACAGGGTCTGGGGCCAACGTCCTGACTTTC. It codes for CASSRELTGSGANVLTF.

V is TRBV7-9 and J is TRBJ1-4, with a possible D match to TRBD1 (6 bases). Germline CDR1 SEHNR, CDR2 FQNEAQ (reference sequence). The ends were cut back, 8 bases at V and 3 bases at J, with 22 bases in the middle. The CDR3 runs to 17 residues. CDR3 coding DNA: TGTGCCAGCCGTCCCGAGGGGGGGCTGGGGCCTAATGAAAAACTGTTTTTT. Encoded protein: CASRPEGGLGPNEKLFF.

The chain carries TRBV6-2 or TRBV6-3 and TRBJ2-1; 8 bases match TRBD2. J gave up 7 bases and V 5 bases, and 4 bases lay outside the gene matches. In germline, CDR1 is MNHEY, CDR2 SVGEGT. The CDR3 runs to 13 residues. The CDR3 is CASSRTSLNEQFF. The CDR3 coding sequence is TGTGCCAGCAGTAGGACTAGCTTGAATGAGCAGTTCTTC.

V and J are TRBV6-5 and TRBJ2-5; D possibly corresponds to TRBD1 (6 bases). V was pared by 6 bases and J by 4 bases, with 15 bases between. The CDR3 sequence is 14 residues long. Per germline, CDR1 MNHEY and CDR2 SVGAGI. The CDR3 loop reads CASRNTGLGETQYF. The CDR3 coding sequence is TGTGCCAGCAGGAACACAGGGCTGGGAGAGACCCAGTACTTC.

This clone was counted once. The rearrangement uses TRBV30 and TRBJ1-2, with D possibly TRBD1 on 5 matching bases. Germline V gives CDR1 GTSNPN, CDR2 SVGIG (reference sequence). Between the trimmed V and J ends, which lost 3 bases and 8 bases, there was a span of 10 bases. This CDR3 contains 11 residues. The CDR3 coding sequence is TGTGCCTGGAGCCCAGGGTTCGGCTACACCTTC. Translation: CAWSPGFGYTF.

V is TRBV11-3 and J is TRBJ2-7, with TRBD2 as a possible D gene (5 bases). The CDR3 spans 12 residues. Trimming removed 1 base from V and 4 bases from J, with 5 bases in between. Germline V gives CDR1 SGHNT, CDR2 YENEEA. The CDR3 region is CASSLAGYEQYF. The DNA for the CDR3 is TGTGCCAGCAGCTTAGCGGGGTACGAGCAGTACTTC.

The genes are TRBV11-2 and TRBJ2-3; TRBD1 aligns across 8 bases. CDR1 and CDR2 (germline): SGHAT, FQNNGV. This CDR3 comprises 14 residues. With 2 bases clipped from V and 5 bases from J, the junction kept 3 bases outside the gene matches. This CDR3 is CASSLQGAGDTQYF. The DNA of the CDR3 is TGTGCCAGCAGCTTACAGGGGGCCGGAGATACGCAGTATTTT.

The chain uses TRBV9 and TRBJ2-2; a possible D gene is TRBD1 (6 bases). The CDR3 has 18 amino acids. V was cut by 3 bases and J by 4 bases, with 22 bases left in between. CDR1 is SGDLS, CDR2 YYNGEE, per germline. The CDR3 DNA sequence: TGTGCCAGCAGCGCCCGGACCGGGACAACACGTATCACCGGGGAGCTGTTTTTT. Translated: CASSARTGTTRITGELFF.

The rearrangement joins TRBV4-1 to TRBJ1-2, with D tentatively TRBD1 (5 bases). The V end was cut by 4 bases, the J end by 6 bases, with 12 bases between. Germline CDR1 reads MGHRA; CDR2 reads YSYEKL. The CDR3 length is 13 residues. In DNA, the CDR3 is TGCGCCAGCAGCCCCGACAGAAGGAATGGCTACACCTTC. Protein product: CASSPDRRNGYTF.

The genes are TRBV5-7 and TRBJ2-3, with D maybe TRBD2 (5 bases). TRBV5-7 is classed as an ORF, of uncertain function. V lost 0 bases and J 3 bases, leaving 14 bases between the germline ends. There are 16 residues in the CDR3. This CDR3 reads CASSLDPTRGTDTQYF. CDR3 nucleotide sequence: TGTGCCAGCAGCTTGGATCCGACACGGGGTACAGATACGCAGTATTTT.

The chain is built from TRBV7-2 and TRBJ1-1, with 9 nucleotides matching TRBD1. This CDR3 region has 14 residues. Trimming cost V 4 bases and J 5 bases; bases outside gene matches: 5. The germline V gene encodes CDR1 SGHTA and CDR2 FQGNSA. The CDR3 is CASSSRTGETEAFF. The CDR3, as DNA: TGTGCCAGCAGCTCTAGGACAGGGGAAACTGAAGCTTTCTTT.

The rearrangement uses TRBV20-1 and TRBJ1-2; tentatively, D is TRBD1 (5 bases). CDR3 length: 15 amino acids. The germline CDR1 and CDR2 sequences are DFQATT and SNEGSKA (reference sequence). The germline V and J ends were trimmed by 8 bases and 4 bases, with 23 bases remaining between them. CDR3 in amino acids: CSSSAQTALLYGYTF. The CDR3 DNA sequence: TGCAGTTCCAGTGCTCAGACAGCCTTACTCTATGGCTACACCTTC.

This chain joins TRBV30 and TRBJ1-1, with 9 bases aligning to TRBD1. Trimming cost V 5 bases and J 4 bases; bases outside gene matches: 8. Germline V lookup: CDR1 GTSNPN, CDR2 SVGIG (reference sequence). The CDR3 is 14 amino acids. The CDR3 DNA reads as TGTGCCTGGTCCACGGACAGGGGAGGCACTGAAGCTTTCTTT. It specifies CAWSTDRGGTEAFF.